The next 16 T cell receptor beta chains were all read from a single sample in a study of T cell repertoires in cytomegalovirus infection. No antigen has been assigned to these receptors. TCRdb used MiXCR to reprocess the reads, holding one entry per CDR3 protein. The table has 640,000 or so distinct CDR3 sequences, around a third seen once; the top ten hold about 18%. This sample comprised cultured PBMCs, obtained from culture after CMV antigen stimulation. All receptors come from a human donor in good health (CMV status not recorded). Some clones in this sample may be carry-over from other donors' samples.

This clonotype has more than one count but fewer than ten. The chain carries TRBV7-8 and TRBJ2-7; 9 bases map to TRBD1. Germline V gene sequence: CDR1 SGHVS, CDR2 FQNEAQ. The V and J ends lost 0 bases and 2 bases, in that order; junction bases with no gene match: 8. The CDR3 consists of 17 residues. In DNA form, the CDR3 reads TGTGCCAGCAGCTTAGCACCGGGACAGGGAGCTACCTACGAGCAGTACTTC. Residues: CASSLAPGQGATYEQYF.

The chain combines TRBV18 with TRBJ1-3, with 9 bases lining up with TRBD1. The V segment lost 8 bases and the J segment 2 bases; nucleotides outside the gene matches: 13. Germline CDR1 reads KGHSH; CDR2 reads LQKENI. This CDR3 is built from 17 residues. DNA for the CDR3: TGTGCCAGCAAGCGACCCCTGGGACAGGGTGCTGGAAACACCATATATTTT. Residues: CASKRPLGQGAGNTIYF.

The V gene is TRBV24-1, the J gene TRBJ1-5; D gene unclear. Per germline, CDR1 KGHDR and CDR2 SFDVKD. The CDR3 has 13 amino acids. V gave up 0 bases and J gave up 7 bases, with 6 bases separating them. CDR3 protein: CATSDLHGQPQHF. The CDR3 DNA sequence: TGTGCCACCAGTGATTTGCATGGGCAGCCCCAGCATTTT.

CDR3 in amino acids: CASSLGLAGGPGETQYF. Written as DNA, the CDR3 is TGCGCCAGCAGCTTGGGACTAGCGGGAGGGCCCGGAGAGACCCAGTACTTC. The chain has TRBV5-1 and TRBJ2-5, with 14 bases matching TRBD2. The ends lost 0 bases at V and 4 bases at J; junction bases unmatched: 5. The CDR3 is 17 residues long. CDR1 and CDR2 (germline): SGHRS, YFSETQ.

This clonotype appeared once. This rearrangement joins TRBV20-1 to TRBJ2-5; TRBD1 agrees at 8 bases. The ends lost 5 bases at V and 4 bases at J; junction bases unmatched: 6. Per germline, CDR1 DFQATT and CDR2 SNEGSKA (reference sequence). The CDR3 spans 13 residues. As DNA, the CDR3 is TGCAGTGCTCCCCGGACAGGGCTAGAGACCCAGTACTTC. This codes for CSAPRTGLETQYF.

CDR3 sequence reads: CASSRRIREQYF. As DNA, the CDR3 is TGTGCCAGCAGCCGGAGGATTCGCGAGCAGTACTTC. This chain connects TRBV6-2 or TRBV6-3 to TRBJ2-7; tentative D call: TRBD2 (5 bases). The V end lost 6 bases, the J end lost 6 bases, and 12 bases lay between the germline ends. The CDR3 length is 12 residues. CDR1 is MNHEY and CDR2 is SVGEGT in the germline V gene.

V gene TRBV6-1 combines with J gene TRBJ2-1; D call uncertain. Looked up from germline, CDR1 is MNHNS and CDR2 is SASEGT. With 3 bases removed from V and 5 bases from J, the gap between germline ends came to 17 bases. This CDR3 has 16 residues. CDR3 DNA sequence: TGTGCCAGCAGTGACACGGTAATAGCATATAACAATGAGCAGTTCTTC. Translating gives CASSDTVIAYNNEQFF.

The chain carries TRBV11-2 and TRBJ2-1, with 12 bases fitting TRBD2. Germline-derived CDR1 and CDR2 are SGHAT and FQNNGV. This CDR3 has 21 residues. The trim removed 4 bases at V and 0 bases at J, leaving 16 bases unmatched. DNA of the CDR3: TGTGCCAGCAGCTCTAGAGGGGGGACTAGCGGGCGGAAAAGCTCCTACAATGAGCAGTTCTTC. This translates into CASSSRGGTSGRKSSYNEQFF.

A few counts support this clonotype. The chain has TRBV19 and TRBJ2-2; the D is unclear. CDR3 length equals 15 residues. CDR1 is LNHDA, CDR2 SQIVND, per germline (reference sequence). V was trimmed by 3 bases and J by 0 bases, leaving 8 bases between them. As DNA, the CDR3 is TGTGCCAGTAGTATCGGACGGTCGAACACCGGGGAGCTGTTTTTT. Translation gives CASSIGRSNTGELFF.

The CDR3 is CASSVSGGSYNEQFF. CDR3 bases: TGTGCCAGCAGTGTGAGCGGGGGGTCCTACAATGAGCAGTTCTTC. V is TRBV6-8 and J is TRBJ2-1; 9 bases are shared with TRBD2. The junction had 3 bases not matched to a gene; V was cut back by 5 bases and J by 1 base. The CDR3 sequence is 15 residues long. In germline, CDR1 is MNHGY, CDR2 SAAAGT.

CDR3 DNA: TGTGCCAGCTCACGTAGCGAGAGCGGGACCGGGGAGCTGTTTTTT. This translates into CASSRSESGTGELFF. The chain is built from TRBV6-4 and TRBJ2-2; maybe TRBD2 (6 bases). The CDR3 extends over 15 amino acids. Germline V gene sequence: CDR1 MRHNA, CDR2 SNTAGT. V was trimmed by 8 bases and J by 5 bases, leaving 18 bases between them.

The chain has TRBV5-1 and TRBJ2-5; 8 bases align to TRBD1. V lost 1 base and J lost 5; bases outside the gene matches: 13. The CDR3 has 17 amino acids. The V gene's germline CDR1 is SGHRS and CDR2 YFSETQ. This CDR3 reads CASSLNSGQGTLETQYF. The CDR3, as DNA: TGCGCCAGCAGCTTGAATTCAGGACAGGGAACGTTGGAGACCCAGTACTTC.

The chain couples TRBV7-2 to TRBJ2-7; D is possibly TRBD2 (5 bases). Germline V gene lookup returns CDR1 SGHTA and CDR2 FQGNSA. V dropped 1 base and J dropped 4 bases, with 14 bases sitting between them. The CDR3 is 15 residues long. The CDR3 sequence: CASSLVELTRYEQYF. The CDR3 DNA sequence: TGTGCCAGCAGCTTAGTTGAGCTTACTAGGTACGAGCAGTACTTC.

This chain's CDR3 is CASSSGTSVGEQFF. The CDR3 coding sequence is TGTGCCAGCAGCTCCGGGACTAGCGTTGGGGAGCAGTTCTTC. The rearrangement links TRBV7-2 to TRBJ2-1; 10 nucleotides agree with TRBD2. This CDR3 has 14 amino acids. The germline CDR1 and CDR2 sequences are SGHTA and FQGNSA. V lost 4 bases and J lost 10; bases outside the gene matches: 7.

This sequence joins TRBV20-1 and TRBJ2-7; 13 bases agree with TRBD2. Trimming cost V 3 bases and J 4 bases; bases outside gene matches: 15. Germline V lookup: CDR1 DFQATT, CDR2 SNEGSKA (reference sequence). This CDR3 is built from 18 residues. The CDR3 here is CSASIGLAGDLLFYEQYF. The DNA for the CDR3 is TGCAGTGCTAGCATAGGACTAGCGGGAGATCTCCTTTTTTACGAGCAGTACTTC.

This chain connects TRBV7-6 to TRBJ2-2, with 10 bases fitting TRBD2. Germline CDR1 is SGHVS and CDR2 is FNYEAQ. V was pared by 3 bases and J by 1 base, with 26 bases of the junction left unmatched. The CDR3 consists of 24 residues. CDR3 in DNA: TGTGCCAGCAGCTTTCTTCCCCGTCCTAGCGGGGGAATTAGCGGGACCGTGAACACCGGGGAGCTGTTTTTT. This codes for CASSFLPRPSGGISGTVNTGELFF. The complete variable domain, with remaining parts taken from reference TRBV7-6 and TRBJ2-2, reads GAGVSQSPRYKVTKRGQDVALRCDPISGHVSLYWYRQALGQGPEFLTYFNYEAQQDKSGLPNDRFSAERPEGSISTLTIQRTEQRDSAMYRCASSFLPRPSGGISGTVNTGELFFGEGSRLTVL.